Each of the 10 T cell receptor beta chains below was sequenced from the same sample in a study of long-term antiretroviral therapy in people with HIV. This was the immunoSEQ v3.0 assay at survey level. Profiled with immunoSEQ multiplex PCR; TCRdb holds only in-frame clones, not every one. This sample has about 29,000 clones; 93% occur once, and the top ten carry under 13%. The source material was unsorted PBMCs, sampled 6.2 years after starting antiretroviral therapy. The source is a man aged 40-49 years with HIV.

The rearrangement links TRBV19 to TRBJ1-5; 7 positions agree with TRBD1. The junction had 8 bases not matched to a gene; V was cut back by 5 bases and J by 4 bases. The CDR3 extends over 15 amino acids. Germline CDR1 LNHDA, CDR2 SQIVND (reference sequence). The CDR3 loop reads CASSAGTVPNQPQHF. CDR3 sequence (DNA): TGTGCCAGTAGTGCCGGGACAGTACCTAATCAGCCCCAGCATTTT. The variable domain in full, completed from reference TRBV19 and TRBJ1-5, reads DGGITQSPKYLFRKEGQNVTLSCEQNLNHDAMYWYRQDPGQGLRLIYYSQIVNDFQKGDIAEGYSVSREKKESFPLTVTSAQKNPTAFYLCASSAGTVPNQPQHFGDGTRLSIL.

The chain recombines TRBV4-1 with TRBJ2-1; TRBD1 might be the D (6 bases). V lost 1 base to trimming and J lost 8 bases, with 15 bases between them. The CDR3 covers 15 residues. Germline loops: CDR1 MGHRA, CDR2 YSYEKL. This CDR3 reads CASSQVLPQGDEQFF. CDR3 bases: TGCGCCAGCAGCCAAGTTCTCCCACAGGGAGATGAGCAGTTCTTC.

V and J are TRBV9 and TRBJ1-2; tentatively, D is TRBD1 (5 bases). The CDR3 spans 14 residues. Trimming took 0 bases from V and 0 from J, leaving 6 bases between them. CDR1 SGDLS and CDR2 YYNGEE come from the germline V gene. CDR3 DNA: TGTGCCAGCAGCGTAGGACAGTCTAACTATGGCTACACCTTC. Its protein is CASSVGQSNYGYTF.

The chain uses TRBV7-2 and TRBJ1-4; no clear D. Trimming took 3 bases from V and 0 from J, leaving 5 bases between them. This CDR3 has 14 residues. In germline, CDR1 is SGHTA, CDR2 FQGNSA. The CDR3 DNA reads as TGTGCCAGCAGCTTTACAGCAACTAATGAAAAACTGTTTTTT. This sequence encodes CASSFTATNEKLFF.

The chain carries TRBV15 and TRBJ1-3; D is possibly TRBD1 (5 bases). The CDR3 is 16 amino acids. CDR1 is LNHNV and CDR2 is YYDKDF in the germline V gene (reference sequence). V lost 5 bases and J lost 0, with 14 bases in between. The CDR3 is CATSLRGRSSGNTIYF. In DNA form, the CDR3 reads TGTGCCACCAGCTTGCGGGGACGTTCCTCTGGAAACACCATATATTTT.

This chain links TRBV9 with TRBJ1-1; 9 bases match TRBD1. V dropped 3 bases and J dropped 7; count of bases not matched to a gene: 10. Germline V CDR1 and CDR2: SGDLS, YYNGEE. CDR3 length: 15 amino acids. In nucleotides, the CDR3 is TGTGCCAGCAGCGCGTTACAGGGGGCGAGGAATGAAGCTTTCTTT. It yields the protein CASSALQGARNEAFF.

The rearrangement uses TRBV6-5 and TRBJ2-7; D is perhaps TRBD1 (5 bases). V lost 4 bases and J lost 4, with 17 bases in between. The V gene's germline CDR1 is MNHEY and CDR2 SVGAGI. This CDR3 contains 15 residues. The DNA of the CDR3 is TGTGCCAGCAGTTTCAATGACGGCAGGGTTTACGAGCAGTACTTC. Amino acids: CASSFNDGRVYEQYF.

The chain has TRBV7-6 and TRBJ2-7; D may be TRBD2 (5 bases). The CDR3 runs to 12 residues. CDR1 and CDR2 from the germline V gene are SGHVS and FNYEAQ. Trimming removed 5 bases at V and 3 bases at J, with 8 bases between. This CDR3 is CASSPDFYEQYF. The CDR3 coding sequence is TGTGCCAGCAGCCCGGACTTCTACGAGCAGTACTTC.

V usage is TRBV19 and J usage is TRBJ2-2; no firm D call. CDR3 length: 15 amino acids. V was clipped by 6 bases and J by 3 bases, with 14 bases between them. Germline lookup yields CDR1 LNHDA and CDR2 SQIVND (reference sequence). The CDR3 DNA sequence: TGTGCCAGTAGCCCGGCACAGCGCTACACCGGGGAGCTGTTTTTT. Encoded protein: CASSPAQRYTGELFF.

The CDR3, as DNA: TGTGCCAGCAGCTTATACGGGGGGACAGACCGTACAGATACGCAGTATTTT. The encoded protein is CASSLYGGTDRTDTQYF. This chain joins TRBV7-6 and TRBJ2-3; possibly TRBD1 or TRBD2 for D (7 bases each). The CDR3 runs 17 residues. V lost 2 bases and J lost 3, with 18 bases in between. Germline V gene data show CDR1 as SGHVS and CDR2 as FNYEAQ. Looking up the rest from reference TRBV7-6 and TRBJ2-3 gives the full variable domain: GAGVSQSPRYKVTKRGQDVALRCDPISGHVSLYWYRQALGQGPEFLTYFNYEAQQDKSGLPNDRFSAERPEGSISTLTIQRTEQRDSAMYRCASSLYGGTDRTDTQYFGPGTRLTVL.